Included here is one T cell receptor (beta chain) sequence, with context. These data come from a study of blood T cell repertoires in COVID-19. Overall study context: The cDNA or gDNA used as material had been derived from T cells, B-cell-depleted T cells, or PBMCs.

Patients at the Seattle site were enrolled during active infection and followed longitudinally. The protocol was immunoSEQ multiplex PCR, while the TCRdb copy is restricted to in-frame clones and leaves out a portion. The top ten clones hold around an eighth of a sample with a few hundred thousand clones, around 89% of them seen once. Trimming removed 4 bases from V and 4 bases from J, with 14 bases in between. The CDR3 is 15 amino acids. Germline lookup yields CDR1 SGHKS and CDR2 YYEKEE (reference sequence). The TCR sequence derives from a woman aged 45-59 years with COVID-19, enrolled during active disease. Sequenced input: peripheral blood. V is TRBV5-5 and J is TRBJ1-4; D is possibly TRBD1 (5 bases). The CDR3 DNA is TGTGCCAGCAGCCCCGAGGGACTTCGTAATGAAAAACTGTTTTTT. It yields the protein CASSPEGLRNEKLFF. The complete variable domain, with remaining parts taken from reference TRBV5-5 and TRBJ1-4, reads DAGVTQSPTHLIKTRGQQVTLRCSPISGHKSVSWYQQVLGQGPQFIFQYYEKEERGRGNFPDRFSARQFPNYSSELNVNALLLGDSALYLCASSPEGLRNEKLFFGSGTQLSVL.